Here is one T cell receptor beta chain with its context. What it recognizes is unknown. The sample is drawn from a study of memory B cells and T cells in multiple sclerosis. Profiling relied on immunoSEQ multiplex PCR, and the TCRdb table lists in-frame clones only, not all of them. The sample contains fewer than 15,000 clones, almost 70% of which appear only once. Study results and limitations: Shared clonotype counts depended on differing compartment clone-set sizes and were normalized.

This CDR3 spans 18 amino acids. V shed 3 bases and J shed 0 bases, with 18 bases lying between them. The germline CDR1 and CDR2 sequences are LNHNV and YYDKDF (reference sequence). The sequence came from a human donor with multiple sclerosis. The rearrangement uses TRBV15 and TRBJ2-1, with D possibly TRBD2 on 6 matching bases. The sample taken for sequencing was memory (CD45RO+) CD4+ T cells from blood. CDR3 coding DNA: TGTGCCACCAGCAGGGGTAGCGGCCGATCAAGCTCCTACAATGAGCAGTTCTTC. Its protein is CATSRGSGRSSSYNEQFF.